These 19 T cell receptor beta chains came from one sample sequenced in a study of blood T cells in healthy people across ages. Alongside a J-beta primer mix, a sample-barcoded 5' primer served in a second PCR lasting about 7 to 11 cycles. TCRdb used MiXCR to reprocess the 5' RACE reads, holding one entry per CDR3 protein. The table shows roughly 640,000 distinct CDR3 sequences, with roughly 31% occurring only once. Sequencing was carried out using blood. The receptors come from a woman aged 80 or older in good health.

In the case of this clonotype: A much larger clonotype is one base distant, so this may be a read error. The CDR3 sequence: CAGKGGLGTDTQYF. CDR3 coding DNA: TGTGCCGGCAAGGGGGGGCTTGGCACAGATACGCAGTATTTT. The rearrangement links TRBV28 to TRBJ2-3; weak D call: TRBD2 (7 bases). Germline CDR1 MDHEN, CDR2 SYDVKM. The V end was cut by 11 bases, the J end by 1 base, with 16 bases between. The CDR3 contains 14 residues.

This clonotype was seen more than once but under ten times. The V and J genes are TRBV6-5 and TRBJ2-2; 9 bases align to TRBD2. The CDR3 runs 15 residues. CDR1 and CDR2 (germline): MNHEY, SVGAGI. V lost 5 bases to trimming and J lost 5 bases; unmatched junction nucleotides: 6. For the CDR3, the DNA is TGTGCCAGCAGTGTACGACTAGCGGAAACCGGGGAGCTGTTTTTT. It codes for CASSVRLAETGELFF.

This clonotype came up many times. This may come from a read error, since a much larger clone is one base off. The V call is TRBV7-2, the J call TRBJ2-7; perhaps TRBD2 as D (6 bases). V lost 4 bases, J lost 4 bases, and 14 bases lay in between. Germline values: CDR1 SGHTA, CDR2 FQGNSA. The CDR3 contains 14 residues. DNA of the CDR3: TGTGCCAGCAGCTCCACCCCCGGGGGATACGAGCAGTACTTC. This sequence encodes CASSSTPGGYEQYF.

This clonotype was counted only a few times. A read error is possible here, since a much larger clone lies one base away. The DNA for the CDR3 is TGTGCCAGCAGCTTAACCGGGACAGGGTCTCCTGGGGCCAACGTCCGGACTTTC. This gives the protein CASSLTGTGSPGANVRTF. The chain has TRBV7-2 and TRBJ2-6; TRBD1 aligns across 9 bases. Germline assignment: CDR1 SGHTA and CDR2 FQGNSA. The CDR3 covers 18 residues.

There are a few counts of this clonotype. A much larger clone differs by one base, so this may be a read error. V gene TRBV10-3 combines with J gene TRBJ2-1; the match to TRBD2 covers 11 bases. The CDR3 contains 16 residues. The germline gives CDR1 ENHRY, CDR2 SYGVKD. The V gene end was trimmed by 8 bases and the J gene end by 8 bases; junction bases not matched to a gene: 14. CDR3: CAIGSGLAGGRDEQFF. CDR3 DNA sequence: TGTGCCATCGGTTCGGGGCTAGCGGGGGGACGGGATGAGCAGTTCTTC.

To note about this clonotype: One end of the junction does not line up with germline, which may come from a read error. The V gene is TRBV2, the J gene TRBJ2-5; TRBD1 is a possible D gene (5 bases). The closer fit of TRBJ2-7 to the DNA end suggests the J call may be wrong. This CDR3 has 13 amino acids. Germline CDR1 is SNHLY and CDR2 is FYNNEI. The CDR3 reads CVSSEIRAYEQYF. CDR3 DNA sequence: TGTGTCAGCAGTGAAATCAGGGCTTACGAGCAGTACTTC.

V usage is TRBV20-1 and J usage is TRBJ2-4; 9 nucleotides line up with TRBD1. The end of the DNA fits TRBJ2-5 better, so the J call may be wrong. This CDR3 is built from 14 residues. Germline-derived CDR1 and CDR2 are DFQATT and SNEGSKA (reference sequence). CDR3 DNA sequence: TGCAGTGCCCGCACAGGGGGCGCGGGAGAGACCCAGTACTTC. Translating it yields CSARTGGAGETQYF.

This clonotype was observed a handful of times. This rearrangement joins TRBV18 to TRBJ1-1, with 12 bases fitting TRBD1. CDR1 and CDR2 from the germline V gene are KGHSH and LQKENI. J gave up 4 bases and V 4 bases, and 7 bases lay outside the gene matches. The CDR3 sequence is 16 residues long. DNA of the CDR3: TGTGCCAGCTCACGGGGACAGGGGGCCAGTTTCACTGAAGCTTTCTTT. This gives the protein CASSRGQGASFTEAFF.

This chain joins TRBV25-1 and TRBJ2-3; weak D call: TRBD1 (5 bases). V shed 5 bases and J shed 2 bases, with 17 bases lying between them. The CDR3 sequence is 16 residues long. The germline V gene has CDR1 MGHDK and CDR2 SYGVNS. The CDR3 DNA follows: TGTGCCAGCAGTTCCATAGTGGGGCCCCTCACAGATACGCAGTATTTT. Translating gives CASSSIVGPLTDTQYF. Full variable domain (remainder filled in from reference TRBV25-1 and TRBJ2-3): EADIYQTPRYLVIGTGKKITLECSQTMGHDKMYWYQQDPGMELHLIHYSYGVNSTEKGDLSSESTVSRIRTEHFPLTLESARPSHTSQYLCASSSIVGPLTDTQYFGPGTRLTVL.

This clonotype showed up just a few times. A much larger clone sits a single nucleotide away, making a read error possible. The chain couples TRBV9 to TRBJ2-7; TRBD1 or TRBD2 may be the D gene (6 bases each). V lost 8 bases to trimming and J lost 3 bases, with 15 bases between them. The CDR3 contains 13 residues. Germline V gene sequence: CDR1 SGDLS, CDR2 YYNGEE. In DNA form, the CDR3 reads TGTGCCAGGTCGAGGGGGGTAGACTACGAGCAGTACTTC. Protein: CARSRGVDYEQYF. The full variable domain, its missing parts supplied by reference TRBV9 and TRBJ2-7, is DSGVTQTPKHLITATGQRVTLRCSPRSGDLSVYWYQQSLDQGLQFLIQYYNGEERAKGNILERFSAQQFPDLHSELNLSSLELGDSALYFCARSRGVDYEQYFGPGTRLTVT.

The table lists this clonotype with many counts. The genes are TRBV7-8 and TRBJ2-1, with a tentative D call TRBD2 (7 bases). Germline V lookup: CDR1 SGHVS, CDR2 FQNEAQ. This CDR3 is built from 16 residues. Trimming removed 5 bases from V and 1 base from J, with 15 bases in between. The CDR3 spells CASSQRRGGSYNEQFF. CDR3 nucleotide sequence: TGTGCCAGCAGCCAGAGGAGGGGGGGATCCTACAATGAGCAGTTCTTC.

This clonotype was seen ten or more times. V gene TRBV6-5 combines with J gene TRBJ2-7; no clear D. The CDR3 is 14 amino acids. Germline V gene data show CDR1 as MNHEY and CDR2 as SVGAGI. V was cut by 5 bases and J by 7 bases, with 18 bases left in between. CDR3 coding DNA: TGTGCCAGCAGTCTCGGACCACCGGACGCAGAGCAGTACTTC. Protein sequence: CASSLGPPDAEQYF.

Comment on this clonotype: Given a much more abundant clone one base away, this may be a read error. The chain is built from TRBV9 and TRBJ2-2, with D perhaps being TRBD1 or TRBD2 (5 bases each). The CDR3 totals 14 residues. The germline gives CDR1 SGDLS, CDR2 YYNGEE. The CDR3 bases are TGTGCCAGCAGCGTAGAGGGGAACACCGGGGAGCGGTTTTTT. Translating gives CASSVEGNTGERFF.

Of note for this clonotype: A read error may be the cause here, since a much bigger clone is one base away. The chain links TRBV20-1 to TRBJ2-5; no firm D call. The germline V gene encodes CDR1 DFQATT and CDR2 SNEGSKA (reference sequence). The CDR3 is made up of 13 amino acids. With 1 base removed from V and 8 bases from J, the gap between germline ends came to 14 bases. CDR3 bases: TGCAGTGCTAGAGCAGCACCCATGGAAACCCAGTACTTC. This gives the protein CSARAAPMETQYF.

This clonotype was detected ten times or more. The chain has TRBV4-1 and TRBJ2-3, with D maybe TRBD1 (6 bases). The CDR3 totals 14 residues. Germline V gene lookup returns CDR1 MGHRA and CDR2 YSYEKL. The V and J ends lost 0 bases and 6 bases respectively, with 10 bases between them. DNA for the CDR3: TGCGCCAGCAGCCAAGAGGGAACAGGGGATACGCAGTATTTT. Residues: CASSQEGTGDTQYF.

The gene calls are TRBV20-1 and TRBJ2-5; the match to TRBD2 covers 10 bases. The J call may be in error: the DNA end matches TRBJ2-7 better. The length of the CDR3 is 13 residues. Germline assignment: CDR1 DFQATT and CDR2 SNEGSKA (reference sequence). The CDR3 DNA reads TGCAGTGCCAATCTAGCGGGGGAGTACGAGCAGTACTTC. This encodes CSANLAGEYEQYF.

The CDR3 region has the DNA TGTGCCAGCAGCAAATCTCACAGGCGGCACTATGGCTACACCTTC. Protein product: CASSKSHRRHYGYTF. J is TRBJ1-2 and V is TRBV21-1; TRBD1 is the table's D call and was not checked against the DNA. TRBV21-1 represents a pseudogene. The CDR3 spans 15 residues.

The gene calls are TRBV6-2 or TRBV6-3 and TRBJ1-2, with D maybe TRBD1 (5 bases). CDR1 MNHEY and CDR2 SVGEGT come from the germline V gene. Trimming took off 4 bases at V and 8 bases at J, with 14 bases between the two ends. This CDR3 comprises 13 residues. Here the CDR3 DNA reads TGTGCCAGCAGTTTTCAGGGAATCTACGGCTACACCTTC. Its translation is CASSFQGIYGYTF.

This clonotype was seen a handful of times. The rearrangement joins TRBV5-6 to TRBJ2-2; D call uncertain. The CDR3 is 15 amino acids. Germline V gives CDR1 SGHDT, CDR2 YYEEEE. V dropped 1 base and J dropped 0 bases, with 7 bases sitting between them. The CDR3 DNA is TGTGCCAGCAGCTTGATAGGGCCGAACACCGGGGAGCTGTTTTTT. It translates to CASSLIGPNTGELFF.